These 8 T cell receptor beta chains were sequenced from one sample in a study of blood T cell repertoires in COVID-19. Sequenced by immunoSEQ multiplex PCR; TCRdb stores in-frame clones only, minus some. The top ten hold roughly 2% of the sample, which has over 150,000 clones, about nine tenths seen once. The sequencing input was peripheral blood. These receptors came from a man between 18 and 29 years old with acute or convalescent COVID-19.

This chain joins TRBV19 and TRBJ1-2, with 8 bases that match TRBD1. The CDR3 contains 17 residues. The germline V gene encodes CDR1 LNHDA and CDR2 SQIVND (reference sequence). J lost 4 bases, V lost 5 bases, and 15 bases had no gene match. The CDR3, as DNA: TGTGCCAGTAGTCTCAACGGGGACAGGACCAGGACCTATGGCTACACCTTC. As protein: CASSLNGDRTRTYGYTF.

J is TRBJ1-1 and V is TRBV12-3 or TRBV12-4; D unclear. Trimming took 5 bases from V and 7 from J, leaving 14 bases between them. This CDR3 spans 13 amino acids. CDR3 DNA sequence: TGTGCCAGCAGTCCCCCATCGCACTTTGAAGCTTTCTTT. Its translation: CASSPPSHFEAFF.

The chain joins TRBV5-8 to TRBJ1-4; D possibly corresponds to TRBD1 (5 bases). Trimming took 0 bases from V and 0 from J, leaving 18 bases between them. From germline, CDR1 is SGHTS and CDR2 YDEGEE. This CDR3 is built from 19 residues. The CDR3 spells CASSLAGLDNFPTNEKLFF. The CDR3 DNA is TGTGCCAGCAGCTTGGCGGGACTCGACAATTTCCCAACTAATGAAAAACTGTTTTTT. Filled out from reference TRBV5-8 and TRBJ1-4, the complete variable domain reads EAGVTQSPTHLIKTRGQQATLRCSPISGHTSVYWYQQALGLGLQFLLWYDEGEERNRGNFPPRFSGRQFPNYSSELNVNALELEDSALYLCASSLAGLDNFPTNEKLFFGSGTQLSVL.

J is TRBJ2-7 and V is TRBV12-5, with D perhaps matching TRBD2 (6 bases). This CDR3 has 15 amino acids. V lost 5 bases and J 0 bases, leaving 14 bases between the germline ends. The germline V gene encodes CDR1 LGHNT and CDR2 FRNRAP. The CDR3 sequence: CASGPGLESSYEQYF. The CDR3 nucleotides are TGTGCTAGTGGTCCGGGACTCGAGAGCTCCTACGAGCAGTACTTC.

This clone was counted a few times. The V call is TRBV12-3 or TRBV12-4, the J call TRBJ2-7; TRBD2 might be the D (6 bases). V lost 3 bases to trimming and J lost 7 bases, with 13 bases between them. The CDR3 has 13 amino acids. The CDR3 DNA is TGTGCCAGCAGTTTCAGGGTTGCGGGAGAGCAGTACTTC. This translates into CASSFRVAGEQYF.

The V call is TRBV6-6, the J call TRBJ1-4; D may be TRBD1 (6 bases). The V end was cut by 0 bases, the J end by 6 bases, with 11 bases between. The CDR3 sequence is 15 residues long. From germline, CDR1 is MNHNY and CDR2 SVGAGI (reference sequence). CDR3 in DNA: TGTGCCAGCAGTTACTCAATAAAGGGGGATGAAAAACTGTTTTTT. The encoded protein is CASSYSIKGDEKLFF.

The V call is TRBV19, the J call TRBJ2-1, with 9 bases that match TRBD1. CDR1 and CDR2 (germline): LNHDA, SQIVND (reference sequence). The CDR3 is 16 amino acids. V gave up 2 bases and J gave up 0 bases; unmatched junction bases: 2. The CDR3 sequence: CASSIPGQGSYNEQFF. The CDR3 DNA follows: TGTGCCAGTAGTATACCGGGACAGGGCTCCTACAATGAGCAGTTCTTC. Drawing the rest from reference TRBV19 and TRBJ2-1, the complete variable domain is DGGITQSPKYLFRKEGQNVTLSCEQNLNHDAMYWYRQDPGQGLRLIYYSQIVNDFQKGDIAEGYSVSREKKESFPLTVTSAQKNPTAFYLCASSIPGQGSYNEQFFGPGTRLTVL.

This rearrangement joins TRBV25-1 to TRBJ1-2; the match to TRBD1 covers 8 bases. The CDR3 length is 15 residues. J was trimmed by 4 bases and V by 5 bases; bases with no gene match: 9. Germline V gives CDR1 MGHDK, CDR2 SYGVNS. The DNA of the CDR3 is TGTGCCAGCAGTTCCTCAGGGGGCGCGGGCTATGGCTACACCTTC. Encoded protein: CASSSSGGAGYGYTF.